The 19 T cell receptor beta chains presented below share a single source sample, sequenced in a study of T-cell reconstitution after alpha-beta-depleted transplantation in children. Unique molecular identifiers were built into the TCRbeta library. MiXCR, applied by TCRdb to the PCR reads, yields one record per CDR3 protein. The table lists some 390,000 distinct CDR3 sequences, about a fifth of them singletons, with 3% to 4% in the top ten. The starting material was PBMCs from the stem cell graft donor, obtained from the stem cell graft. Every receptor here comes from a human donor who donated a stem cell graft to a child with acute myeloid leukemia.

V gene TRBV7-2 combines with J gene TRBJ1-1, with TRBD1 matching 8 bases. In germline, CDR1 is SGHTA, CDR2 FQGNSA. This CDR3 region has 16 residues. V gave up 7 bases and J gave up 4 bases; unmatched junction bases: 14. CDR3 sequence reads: CASIQRGDRRGTEAFF. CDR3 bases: TGTGCCAGCATCCAGAGGGGGGACAGGAGGGGCACTGAAGCTTTCTTT.

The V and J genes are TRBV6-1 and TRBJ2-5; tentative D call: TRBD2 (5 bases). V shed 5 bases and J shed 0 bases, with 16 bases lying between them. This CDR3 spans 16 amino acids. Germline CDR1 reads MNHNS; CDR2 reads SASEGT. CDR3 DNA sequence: TGTGCCAGCAGTCCCTGGGATCCCGGGGACCAAGAGACCCAGTACTTC. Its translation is CASSPWDPGDQETQYF.

The CDR3 sequence is CSGRQGNAFF. The CDR3 DNA is TGCAGTGGGAGACAGGGCAATGCTTTCTTT. J is TRBJ1-1 and V is TRBV20-1, with 7 positions matching TRBD1. The CDR3 is 10 amino acids. The germline V gene has CDR1 DFQATT and CDR2 SNEGSKA (reference sequence). J gave up 11 bases and V 7 bases, and 7 bases lay outside the gene matches.

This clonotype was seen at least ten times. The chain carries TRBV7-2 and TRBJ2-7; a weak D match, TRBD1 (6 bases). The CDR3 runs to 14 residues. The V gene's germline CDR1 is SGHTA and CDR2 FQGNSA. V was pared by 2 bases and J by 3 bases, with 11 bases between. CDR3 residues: CASSLPGQSYEQYF. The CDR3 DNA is TGTGCCAGCAGCTTACCCGGACAGAGCTACGAGCAGTACTTC. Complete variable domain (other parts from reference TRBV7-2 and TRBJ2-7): GAGVSQSPSNKVTEKGKDVELRCDPISGHTALYWYRQSLGQGLEFLIYFQGNSAPDKSGLPSDRFSAERTGGSVSTLTIQRTQQEDSAVYLCASSLPGQSYEQYFGPGTRLTVT.

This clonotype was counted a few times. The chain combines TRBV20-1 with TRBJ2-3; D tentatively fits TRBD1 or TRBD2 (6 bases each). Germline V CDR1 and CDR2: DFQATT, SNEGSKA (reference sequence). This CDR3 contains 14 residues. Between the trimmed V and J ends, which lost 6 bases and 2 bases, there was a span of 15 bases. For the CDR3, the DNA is TGCAGTGCCCGGGGGCCATTAGCCACAGATACGCAGTATTTT. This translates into CSARGPLATDTQYF.

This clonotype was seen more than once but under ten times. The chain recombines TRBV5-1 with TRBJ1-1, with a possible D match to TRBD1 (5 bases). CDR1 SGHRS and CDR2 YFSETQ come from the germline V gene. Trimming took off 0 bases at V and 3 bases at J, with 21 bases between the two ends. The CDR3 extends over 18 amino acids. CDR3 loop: CASSLVQEIQGRDTEAFF. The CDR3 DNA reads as TGCGCCAGCAGCTTGGTTCAGGAGATTCAGGGTCGGGACACTGAAGCTTTCTTT.

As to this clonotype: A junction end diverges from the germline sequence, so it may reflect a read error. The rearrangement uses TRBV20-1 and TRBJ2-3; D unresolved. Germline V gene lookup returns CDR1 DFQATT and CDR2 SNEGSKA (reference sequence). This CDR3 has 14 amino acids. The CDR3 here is CSARDEGGTDPQYF. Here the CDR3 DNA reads TGCAGTGCTAGAGATGAAGGCGGCACAGATCCGCAGTATTTT.

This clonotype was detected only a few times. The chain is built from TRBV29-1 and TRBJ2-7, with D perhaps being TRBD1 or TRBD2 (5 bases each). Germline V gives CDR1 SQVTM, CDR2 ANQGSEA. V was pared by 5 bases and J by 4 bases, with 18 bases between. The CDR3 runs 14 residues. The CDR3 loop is CSVPGRGSGYEQYF. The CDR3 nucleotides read TGCAGCGTTCCGGGAAGGGGATCTGGTTACGAGCAGTACTTC.

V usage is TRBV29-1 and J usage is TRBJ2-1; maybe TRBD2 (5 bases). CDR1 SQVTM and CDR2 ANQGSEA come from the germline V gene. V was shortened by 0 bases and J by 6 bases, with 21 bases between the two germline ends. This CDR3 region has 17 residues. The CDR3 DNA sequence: TGCAGCGTTGAAGAGTTTCTCCTTTGGGAGACGGGCAATGAGCAGTTCTTC. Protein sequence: CSVEEFLLWETGNEQFF.

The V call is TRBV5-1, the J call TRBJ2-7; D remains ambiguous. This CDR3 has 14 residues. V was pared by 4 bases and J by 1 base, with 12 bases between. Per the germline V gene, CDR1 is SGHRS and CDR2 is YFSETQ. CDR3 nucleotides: TGCGCCAGCAGCACCGACTGGCGGTCCTACGAGCAGTACTTC. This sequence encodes CASSTDWRSYEQYF.

The CDR3 spells CASSKEHRNTEAFF. The CDR3 bases are TGTGCCAGCAGCAAGGAACACAGGAACACTGAAGCTTTCTTT. V gene TRBV2 combines with J gene TRBJ1-1, with unresolved D. From germline, CDR1 is SNHLY and CDR2 FYNNEI. This CDR3 spans 14 amino acids. Trimming took 6 bases from V and 1 from J, leaving 12 bases between them.

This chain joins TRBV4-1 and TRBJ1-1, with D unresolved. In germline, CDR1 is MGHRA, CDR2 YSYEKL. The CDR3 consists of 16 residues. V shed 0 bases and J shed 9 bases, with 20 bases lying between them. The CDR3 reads CASSQESGQARNKAFF. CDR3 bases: TGCGCCAGCAGCCAAGAAAGTGGCCAGGCAAGAAATAAAGCTTTCTTT.

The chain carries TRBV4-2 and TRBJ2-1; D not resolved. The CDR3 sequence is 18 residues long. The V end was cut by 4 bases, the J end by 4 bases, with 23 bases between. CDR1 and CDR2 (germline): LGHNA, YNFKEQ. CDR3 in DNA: TGTGCCAGCAGCCGAAACCACGTTCTATCGGGTCGGTACAATGAGCAGTTCTTC. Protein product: CASSRNHVLSGRYNEQFF.

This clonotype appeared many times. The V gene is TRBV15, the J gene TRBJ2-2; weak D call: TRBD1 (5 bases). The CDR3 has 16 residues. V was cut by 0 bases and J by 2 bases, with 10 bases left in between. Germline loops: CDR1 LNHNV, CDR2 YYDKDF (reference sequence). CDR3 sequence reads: CATSRDKGVNTGELFF. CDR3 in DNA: TGTGCCACCAGCAGAGATAAAGGGGTCAACACCGGGGAGCTGTTTTTT.

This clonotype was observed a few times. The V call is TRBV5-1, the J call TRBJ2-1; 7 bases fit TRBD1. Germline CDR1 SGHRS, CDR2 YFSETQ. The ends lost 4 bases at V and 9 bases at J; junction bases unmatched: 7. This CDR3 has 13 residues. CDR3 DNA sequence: TGCGCCAGCAGCCTGGGACAGAGGGGTGAGCAGTTCTTC. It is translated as CASSLGQRGEQFF.

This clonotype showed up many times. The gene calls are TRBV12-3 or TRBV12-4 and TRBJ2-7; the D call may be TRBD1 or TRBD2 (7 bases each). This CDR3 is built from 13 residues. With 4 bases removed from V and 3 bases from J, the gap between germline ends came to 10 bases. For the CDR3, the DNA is TGTGCCAGCAGTTCAGGGGGGGGCTACGAGCAGTACTTC. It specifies CASSSGGGYEQYF.

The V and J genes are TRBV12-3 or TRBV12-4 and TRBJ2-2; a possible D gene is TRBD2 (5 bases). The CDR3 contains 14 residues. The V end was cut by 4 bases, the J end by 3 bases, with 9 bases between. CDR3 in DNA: TGTGCCAGCAGTTCCGGGGTTGACACCGGGGAGCTGTTTTTT. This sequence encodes CASSSGVDTGELFF.

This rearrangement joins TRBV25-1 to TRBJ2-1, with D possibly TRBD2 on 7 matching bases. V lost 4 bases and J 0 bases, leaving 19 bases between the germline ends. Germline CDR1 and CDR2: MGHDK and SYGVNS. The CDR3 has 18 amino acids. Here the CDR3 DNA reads TGTGCCAGCAGTGGAAAGAGGGGGGGGATGAGCTCCTACAATGAGCAGTTCTTC. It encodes CASSGKRGGMSSYNEQFF.

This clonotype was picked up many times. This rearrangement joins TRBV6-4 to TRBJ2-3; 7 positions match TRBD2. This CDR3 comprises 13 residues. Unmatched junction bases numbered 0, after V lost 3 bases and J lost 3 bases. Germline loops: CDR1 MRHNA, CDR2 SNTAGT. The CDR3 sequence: CASSERETDTQYF. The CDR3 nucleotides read TGTGCCAGCAGTGAGCGGGAGACAGATACGCAGTATTTT.